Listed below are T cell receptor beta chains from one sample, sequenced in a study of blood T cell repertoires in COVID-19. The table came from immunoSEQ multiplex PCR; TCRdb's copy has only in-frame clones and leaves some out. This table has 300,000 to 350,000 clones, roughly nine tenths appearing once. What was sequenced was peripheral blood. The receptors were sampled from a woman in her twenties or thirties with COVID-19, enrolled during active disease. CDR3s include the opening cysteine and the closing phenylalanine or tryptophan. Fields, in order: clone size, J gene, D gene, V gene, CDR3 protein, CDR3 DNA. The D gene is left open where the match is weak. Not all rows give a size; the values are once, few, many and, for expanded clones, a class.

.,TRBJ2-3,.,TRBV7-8,CASSSYTDTQYF,TGTGCCAGCAGCTCGTACACAGATACGCAGTATTTT
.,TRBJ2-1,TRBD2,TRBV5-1,CASSLDSTSGRNEQFF,TGCGCCAGCAGCTTGGATTCGACTAGCGGGAGGAATGAGCAGTTCTTC
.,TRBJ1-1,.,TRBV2,CASSYRLMNTEAFF,TGTGCCAGCAGCTACAGACTAATGAACACTGAAGCTTTCTTT
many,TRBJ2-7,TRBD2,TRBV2,CASRATSGSSYEQYF,TGTGCCAGCAGGGCCACTAGCGGGAGCTCCTACGAGCAGTACTTC
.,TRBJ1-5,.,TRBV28,CASSRGDDSRGPQHF,TGTGCCAGCAGCCGGGGGGACGATTCTAGGGGGCCCCAGCATTTT
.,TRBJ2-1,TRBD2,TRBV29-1,CSVSGTSGLNEQFF,TGCAGCGTTTCCGGGACTAGCGGACTCAATGAGCAGTTCTTC
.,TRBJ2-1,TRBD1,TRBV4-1,CASSRMGATGESIEQFF,TGCGCCAGCAGCCGGATGGGGGCGACAGGGGAGTCGATTGAGCAGTTCTTC
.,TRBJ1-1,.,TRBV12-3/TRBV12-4,CASRTEANTEAFF,TGTGCCAGCAGAACAGAAGCTAACACTGAAGCTTTCTTT
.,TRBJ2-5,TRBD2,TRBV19,CASSIGIAGVLETQYF,TGTGCCAGTAGTATCGGAATAGCGGGAGTACTGGAGACCCAGTACTTC
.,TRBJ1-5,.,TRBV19,CASSIGYGLGDQPQHF,TGTGCCAGTAGTATAGGGTATGGACTCGGCGATCAGCCCCAGCATTTT
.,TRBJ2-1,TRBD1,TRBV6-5,CAGGTGENEQFF,TGTGCCGGCGGAACAGGGGAAAATGAGCAGTTCTTC
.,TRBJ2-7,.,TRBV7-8,CASSLSGAGTYEQYF,TGTGCCAGCAGCTTATCGGGAGCTGGTACCTACGAGCAGTACTTC